This note documents a single T cell receptor beta chain sequence. This clonotype has only a few counts. Its antigen is not yet known. No base-level quality is on record; no much larger clone is a single base apart. The data are from a study of T cells in Graves' hyperthyroidism and ophthalmopathy (dated by TCRdb to about 2019). In the study overall: Peripheral blood was sampled at the time of initial diagnosis, prior to any treatment. A discovery cohort of about 95 patients, 43 with Graves' ophthalmopathy and roughly 59 with stable Graves' hyperthyroidism, was used to find distinguishing TCR V-J signatures. In addition, the study compared T-cell repertoires in thyroid tissue and in blood from roughly six Graves' hyperthyroidism patients. After sampling, hyperthyroidism patients received methimazole starting at 30 mg daily, and ophthalmopathy patients received high-dose intravenous methylprednisolone. The 75 to 100 discovery patients were randomly divided into training and test sets at a 7:3 ratio. TCR Vbeta CDR3 sequencing of 130 to 150 peripheral blood samples (under 45 ophthalmopathy, roughly 72 hyperthyroidism and roughly 17 progressor patients) is reported in the paper. An independent validation cohort of fewer than 20 hyperthyroidism patients and 17 patients who later progressed to ophthalmopathy tested prospective prediction of ophthalmopathy. General study outcomes and caveats: Ophthalmopathy was separated from stable hyperthyroidism by a 13 V-J signature model, with approximately 86% sensitivity and about 81% specificity obtained in cross-validation and 80%/75% obtained in testing. Sample size was not statistically predetermined, and investigators were not blinded to group allocation. In validation, the model predicted progression to ophthalmopathy a median of roughly 6.2 months before onset, with roughly 70% sensitivity and just under 75% specificity. Blood samples also contained most of the expanded thyroid clonotypes (frequency above 0.001), which suggests that blood repertoires may reflect thyroid immune responses.

The germline V gene specifies MDHEN as CDR1 and SYDVKM as CDR2. The junction shows trimming of 3 bases on V and 4 bases on J, plus 19 bases between the germline ends. The cysteine opens and the phenylalanine closes a CDR3 of 17 amino acids. The CDR3 DNA has 51 bases and is translated from base 1. Ophthalmopathy patients had moderately to severely active disease, Clinical Activity Score of at least 3, NOSPECS grade of at least 4, and duration under 3 months. Exclusion was applied to patients with uncontrolled infections, other autoimmune diseases, pregnancy or lactation. Diagnoses were based on clinical symptoms, serum thyroxine and TRAb, thyroid ultrasound and orbital computed tomography. Ficoll-Paque density gradient centrifugation was used to isolate PBMCs from approximately 10 ml of fresh peripheral blood. Total RNA was extracted with Trizol reagent, and quality was checked on an Agilent 2100 Bioanalyzer.

TCR beta CDR3 regions were amplified from RNA transcripts. The first round of RT-PCR for the TCR CDR3 was performed with the HTBI primer set and the Qiagen OneStep RT-PCR kit. Libraries were constructed in a second round of multiplex PCR, after which size selection and purification were carried out. Sequencing of the libraries was done on an Illumina HiSeq2000 using paired-end 100 bp reads. The paper's processing steps were these. SOAPnuke was used to process the raw data, throwing out any read that contained adapters or uncalled bases, had a mean Phred below 15, or lacked an exact constant-primer or identifier match. COPE v1.2.5 was used to merge high-quality paired reads, and clonotypes were defined as unique nucleotide sequences. MiTCR v1.1 was used to align the clonotypes against IMGT TRBV, TRBD and TRBJ reference segments. Analysis was restricted to V-J combinations with a frequency above 0.0001, which covered roughly 99% of repertoires. The TCS score was defined as the ratio of F50 (clonal expansion) to E x V (chaos), calculated using BLOSUM62-based TCRdist between CDR3 peptides within each V-J. Welch's t-statistics and random forest reduced just over 500 V-J features to under 15, which were used in a naive Bayes classifier (R e1071). Clones were called with MiXCR by TCRdb after fastp trimmed the public reads at Q25, and only in-frame beta chains were retained. Each entry merges the rows of one CDR3 protein and shows their most common DNA and genes. The authors' filters were not applied to this entry. For this sample the table gives hundreds of thousands of distinct CDR3 sequences, of which roughly 15% were detected only once. Roughly 19% of the sample lies in the top ten.

The chain uses TRBV28 and TRBJ1-5; no D segment can be confidently identified. The source material was blood. The sequence came from a woman between 55 and 75 years old with Graves' ophthalmopathy. The CDR3 in this case is CASSFLQSGIGNQPQHF. The nucleotide sequence reads TGTGCCAGCAGTTTCCTACAGTCGGGTATCGGTAATCAGCCCCAGCATTTT.